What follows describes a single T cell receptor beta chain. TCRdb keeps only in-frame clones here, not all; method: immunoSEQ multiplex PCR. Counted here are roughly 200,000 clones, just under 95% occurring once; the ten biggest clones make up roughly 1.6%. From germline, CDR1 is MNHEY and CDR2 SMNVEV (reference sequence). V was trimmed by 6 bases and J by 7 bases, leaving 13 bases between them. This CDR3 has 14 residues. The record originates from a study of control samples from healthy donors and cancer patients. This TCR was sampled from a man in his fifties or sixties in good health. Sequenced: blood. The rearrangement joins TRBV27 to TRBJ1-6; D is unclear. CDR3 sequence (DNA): TGTGCCAGCAGGATCGAAGGTTCAAATTCACCCCTCCACTTT. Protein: CASRIEGSNSPLHF.